Below, 24 T cell receptor beta chains from the same sample are listed, as sequenced in a study of cytomegalovirus exposure and HLA in healthy donors. In the PCR, 60 Vbeta and 13 Jbeta primers were used. Some clones are missing from TCRdb's copy, which holds only in-frame ones; the method was immunoSEQ multiplex PCR. The repertoire holds some 200,000 clones, with 65% to 85% as singletons. The specimen was PBMCs. The receptors were sampled from a man in his fifties or sixties in good health and CMV-seronegative.

The chain uses TRBV5-6 and TRBJ2-1; D ambiguous. Trimming shortened V by 0 bases and J by 5 bases, and 12 bases separated the two germline ends. Germline V CDR1 and CDR2: SGHDT, YYEEEE. The CDR3 covers 15 residues. CDR3 in amino acids: CASSLAWAPNNEQFF. DNA for the CDR3: TGTGCCAGCAGCTTGGCTTGGGCGCCGAACAATGAGCAGTTCTTC.

V gene TRBV10-3 combines with J gene TRBJ1-1; no firm D call. Trimming cost V 4 bases and J 8 bases, with 11 bases left between them. This CDR3 comprises 12 residues. Germline assignment: CDR1 ENHRY and CDR2 SYGVKD. CDR3 residues: CAISGGEIEAFF. CDR3 DNA: TGTGCCATCAGTGGCGGGGAGATAGAAGCTTTCTTT.

The genes are TRBV19 and TRBJ1-1; possibly TRBD1 for D (5 bases). Germline CDR1 and CDR2: LNHDA and SQIVND (reference sequence). Trimming cost V 10 bases and J 11 bases, with 20 bases left between them. The CDR3 contains 12 residues. This CDR3 reads CATSNYRSSAFF. CDR3 coding DNA: TGTGCCACCTCAAACTACAGGTCTAGTGCTTTCTTT.

The J gene is TRBJ2-1, the V gene TRBV4-3; 7 bases align to TRBD2. J was trimmed by 0 bases and V by 0 bases; bases with no gene match: 2. The CDR3 runs to 16 residues. The germline V gene encodes CDR1 LGHNA and CDR2 YSLEER. DNA for the CDR3: TGCGCCAGCAGCCAAGACGGGGGGAACTCCTACAATGAGCAGTTCTTC. Its translation is CASSQDGGNSYNEQFF.

This clone was seen only a few times. The V and J genes are TRBV4-3 and TRBJ2-3; D remains ambiguous. Trimming took 0 bases from V and 2 from J, leaving 21 bases between them. This CDR3 has 19 residues. Germline V gene sequence: CDR1 LGHNA, CDR2 YSLEER. The CDR3 is CASSQDHILEFTITDTQYF. The CDR3, as DNA: TGCGCCAGCAGCCAAGACCACATTCTAGAGTTCACAATCACAGATACGCAGTATTTT.

This chain links TRBV11-2 with TRBJ2-1, with D perhaps matching TRBD1 (6 bases). This CDR3 is built from 14 residues. V was clipped by 1 base and J by 3 bases, with 7 bases between them. Germline CDR1 and CDR2: SGHAT and FQNNGV. This chain's CDR3 is CASSLAGVYNEQFF. The DNA for the CDR3 is TGTGCCAGCAGCTTAGCAGGGGTCTACAATGAGCAGTTCTTC.

The gene calls are TRBV13 and TRBJ2-5; 8 nucleotides agree with TRBD1. The end of the DNA fits TRBJ2-7 better, so the J call may be wrong. CDR3 length: 14 residues. The germline gives CDR1 PRHDT, CDR2 FYEKMQ (reference sequence). The CDR3, as DNA: TGTGCCAGCAGCTTCGGACAGGGAACTTACGAGCAGTACTTC. Residues: CASSFGQGTYEQYF.

The gene calls are TRBV9 and TRBJ2-2; 7 nucleotides line up with TRBD2. Trimming took 0 bases from V and 4 from J; bases not matched to a gene: 6. From germline, CDR1 is SGDLS and CDR2 YYNGEE. The CDR3 is 16 amino acids. The CDR3 DNA reads TGTGCCAGCAGCGTAGAGCGGGATTCGGCCACCGGGGAGCTGTTTTTT. Protein product: CASSVERDSATGELFF.

The V gene is TRBV21-1, the J gene TRBJ2-7; the table's TRBD2 call for D was not verified on the DNA. TRBV21-1 is assigned pseudogene status. This CDR3 is built from 17 residues. This chain's CDR3 is CASSKGRQPRVGHEQYF. In nucleotides, the CDR3 is TGTGCCAGCAGCAAAGGAAGGCAGCCGAGGGTTGGCCACGAGCAGTACTTC.

The V gene is TRBV6-5, the J gene TRBJ2-7; TRBD1 is a possible D gene (6 bases). The V gene's germline CDR1 is MNHEY and CDR2 SVGAGI. V was clipped by 3 bases and J by 2 bases, with 11 bases between them. CDR3 length: 14 amino acids. The CDR3 region is CASSYNAGAYEQYF. For the CDR3, the DNA is TGTGCCAGCAGTTATAACGCAGGGGCCTACGAGCAGTACTTC.

This chain uses TRBV27 with TRBJ1-2, with D unresolved. Trimming pared 1 base from V and 9 bases from J, leaving 18 bases between. Looked up from germline, CDR1 is MNHEY and CDR2 is SMNVEV (reference sequence). This CDR3 comprises 15 residues. The CDR3 here is CASSLYRGAPTSYTF. As DNA, the CDR3 is TGTGCCAGCAGTTTATACCGGGGTGCCCCAACTAGCTACACCTTC.

The V call is TRBV6-1, the J call TRBJ1-2; tentatively, D is TRBD1 (6 bases). The germline V gene has CDR1 MNHNS and CDR2 SASEGT. The CDR3 covers 14 residues. V lost 7 bases to trimming and J lost 7 bases, with 19 bases between them. This CDR3 is CASIIIQGTSGYTF. CDR3 in DNA: TGTGCCAGCATCATTATACAGGGTACGTCTGGCTACACCTTC.

The table lists this clone with a count of one. The chain is built from TRBV27 and TRBJ1-1; D gene unclear. The CDR3 totals 13 residues. Trimming took 5 bases from V and 13 from J, leaving 20 bases between them. Germline-derived CDR1 and CDR2 are MNHEY and SMNVEV (reference sequence). DNA of the CDR3: TGTGCCAGCAGTGTTGAGGGAGTCTGGAAGCTTTTCTTT. Translation gives CASSVEGVWKLFF.

This clone has just a few counts. This chain links TRBV5-8 with TRBJ2-3, with TRBD2 matching 9 bases. The CDR3 runs 16 residues. Germline loops: CDR1 SGHTS, CDR2 YDEGEE. The J segment lost 2 bases and the V segment lost 0 bases, leaving 4 bases of the junction unmatched. The CDR3 sequence: CASSLGAGGTTDTQYF. The CDR3 nucleotides are TGTGCCAGCAGCTTGGGAGCGGGGGGCACCACAGATACGCAGTATTTT.

CDR3 sequence (DNA): TGTGCCAGCAGCCGATTCGCGGTCTCTGGGGCCAACGTCCTGACTTTC. Translation: CASSRFAVSGANVLTF. The V and J genes are TRBV13 and TRBJ2-6; the D is unclear. The CDR3 is made up of 16 amino acids. Trimming shortened V by 5 bases and J by 0 bases, and 11 bases separated the two germline ends. Germline V gene lookup returns CDR1 PRHDT and CDR2 FYEKMQ (reference sequence).

Points on this clone: At one boundary the junction diverges from the germline segment, which might be a read error. Other DNA sequences within the sample encode an identical CDR3. The V call is TRBV2, the J call TRBJ1-4; 8 nucleotides align to TRBD1. The CDR3 consists of 13 residues. Germline CDR1 and CDR2: SNHLY and FYNNEI. Here the CDR3 reads CATRGQANEKLFF. The CDR3 DNA is TGCGCCACCAGGGGGCAGGCTAATGAAAAACTGTTTTTT.

This chain uses TRBV5-8 with TRBJ1-1; D might be TRBD1 (5 bases). Germline values: CDR1 SGHTS, CDR2 YDEGEE. The length of the CDR3 is 17 residues. The V end was cut by 3 bases, the J end by 4 bases, with 22 bases between. CDR3 in DNA: TGTGCCAGCAGCTCTACCCGAACAGGAGTCGGGTTCACTGAAGCTTTCTTT. It translates to CASSSTRTGVGFTEAFF.

The chain has TRBV9 and TRBJ2-1; TRBD2 matches at 9 bases. The trim removed 5 bases at V and 6 bases at J, leaving 9 bases unmatched. The CDR3 length is 15 residues. Germline V gene data show CDR1 as SGDLS and CDR2 as YYNGEE. The CDR3 loop reads CASRPGLAIPNEQFF. In DNA, the CDR3 is TGTGCCAGCAGACCGGGACTAGCTATTCCCAATGAGCAGTTCTTC.

This chain uses TRBV5-1 with TRBJ2-5; D perhaps matches TRBD1 (5 bases). Germline lookup yields CDR1 SGHRS and CDR2 YFSETQ. The V gene lost 4 bases and the J gene lost 2 bases, with 9 bases spanning the gap. There are 13 residues in the CDR3. The CDR3 loop is CASSGQGQETQYF. As DNA, the CDR3 is TGCGCCAGCAGCGGGCAGGGACAAGAGACCCAGTACTTC.

The CDR3 nucleotides are TGTGCCAGCAGTTACTCTTCCGGGACAGGGGAAGCTTTCTTT. Translated: CASSYSSGTGEAFF. This rearrangement joins TRBV6-5 to TRBJ1-1, with 9 bases identical to TRBD1. CDR1 MNHEY and CDR2 SVGAGI come from the germline V gene. The CDR3 extends over 14 amino acids. V was pared by 0 bases and J by 8 bases, with 4 bases of the junction left unmatched.

V usage is TRBV10-2 and J usage is TRBJ1-2, with 7 bases aligning to TRBD1. This CDR3 spans 12 amino acids. Germline CDR1 and CDR2: WSHSY and SAAADI. V gave up 4 bases and J gave up 8 bases; unmatched junction bases: 4. The CDR3 reads CASSGDREGYTF. The CDR3 coding sequence is TGCGCCAGCAGTGGTGACAGGGAAGGCTACACCTTC.

This rearrangement joins TRBV18 to TRBJ1-2; 7 positions match TRBD1. This CDR3 contains 14 residues. The germline gives CDR1 KGHSH, CDR2 LQKENI. V shed 3 bases and J 4 bases; nucleotides not matched to a gene: 5. CDR3 sequence reads: CASSPSGTVYGYTF. CDR3 DNA: TGTGCCAGCTCACCTTCAGGGACAGTCTATGGCTACACCTTC. Variable domain in full (rest from reference TRBV18 and TRBJ1-2): NAGVMQNPRHLVRRRGQEARLRCSPMKGHSHVYWYRQLPEEGLKFMVYLQKENIIDESGMPKERFSAEFPKEGPSILRIQQVVRGDSAAYFCASSPSGTVYGYTFGSGTRLTVV.

This clone has just one count. J is TRBJ2-7 and V is TRBV25-1; D is unclear. The CDR3 has 13 amino acids. CDR1 is MGHDK, CDR2 SYGVNS, per germline. Trimming cost V 7 bases and J 5 bases, with 15 bases left between them. CDR3 nucleotides: TGTGCCAGCACGCGCGGTGGTACGGACGAGCAGTACTTC. Protein sequence: CASTRGGTDEQYF.

This chain joins TRBV5-1 and TRBJ2-5, with 10 bases lining up with TRBD1. The V gene end was trimmed by 0 bases and the J gene end by 5 bases; junction bases not matched to a gene: 7. CDR1 is SGHRS, CDR2 YFSETQ, per germline. This CDR3 comprises 16 residues. The CDR3 reads CASSLAGTGEYETQYF. The CDR3 DNA reads as TGCGCCAGCAGCTTGGCCGGGACAGGGGAGTACGAGACCCAGTACTTC.